A selection of T cell receptor beta chains follows, all from one sample in a study of blood T cells in healthy people across ages. One entry per CDR3 protein, called by TCRdb with MiXCR from the 5' RACE reads. The table shows nearly 1 million distinct CDR3 sequences, with around 54% occurring only once. Sequencing was carried out using blood. The receptors shown here come from a woman between 55 and 75 years old in good health. Both conserved end residues are trimmed from each CDR3.

>TRBV20-1|TRBJ2-7
SARVLYEQY
>TRBV20-1|TRBJ1-5
SARDPGRGKPQH
>TRBV6-1|.
ASRNRDRGQEQETQY
>TRBV12-3/TRBV12-4|TRBJ1-4
ASSWGTGPMQKLF
>TRBV7-8|TRBJ2-2
ASSLVGGPNTGELF
>TRBV20-1|TRBJ1-2
SAPLGRVYGYT
>TRBV7-2|TRBJ1-1
ASSPGYRGKSTYPEAF
>TRBV12-5|TRBJ2-7
ASGLAGAYNEQY
>TRBV7-9|TRBJ2-5
TSSLGTASEETQH
>TRBV28|TRBJ2-3
ASSSTGLAVTDTQY
>TRBV24-1|TRBJ2-1
ATSDGQPYNEQF
>TRBV7-9|TRBJ2-3
ANSRDYTDTQY
>TRBV2|TRBJ2-5
ASRASGSPETQY
>TRBV20-1|TRBJ2-1
SFFPNAGRLNEQF
>TRBV20-1|TRBJ2-7
SASPSGRAGYEQY
>TRBV7-2|.
ASHGLAEEGYEQY
>TRBV3-1|TRBJ2-7
ASSQVSEQY
>TRBV11-2|TRBJ2-1
ASNYRGQANEQF
>TRBV20-1|TRBJ2-7
SATPTGRSYGQY
>TRBV5-6|TRBJ1-1
ASIEYPGRMNTEAF
>TRBV3-1|TRBJ2-5
ASNQDRLQGDSY
>TRBV6-2/TRBV6-3|TRBJ1-4
ASSFGGPEKLF
>TRBV18|TRBJ1-4
ASSPPEQEQKLF
>TRBV7-2|TRBJ2-1
ASSFSLAGGFNEQF
>TRBV6-2/TRBV6-3|.
ASGSGTGFNEQF
>TRBV7-3|TRBJ2-1
ASRVGGLAGGSNEQF
>TRBV27|TRBJ2-5
ASSWRGGLETQY
>TRBV4-3|TRBJ2-1
ASSQDIAGGLYEQF
>TRBV20-1|TRBJ2-3
SARLAGGPVDTQY
>TRBV28|TRBJ2-5
ASSLYWDSRQKETQY
>TRBV7-2|.
ASSLPRGGTFDYEQY